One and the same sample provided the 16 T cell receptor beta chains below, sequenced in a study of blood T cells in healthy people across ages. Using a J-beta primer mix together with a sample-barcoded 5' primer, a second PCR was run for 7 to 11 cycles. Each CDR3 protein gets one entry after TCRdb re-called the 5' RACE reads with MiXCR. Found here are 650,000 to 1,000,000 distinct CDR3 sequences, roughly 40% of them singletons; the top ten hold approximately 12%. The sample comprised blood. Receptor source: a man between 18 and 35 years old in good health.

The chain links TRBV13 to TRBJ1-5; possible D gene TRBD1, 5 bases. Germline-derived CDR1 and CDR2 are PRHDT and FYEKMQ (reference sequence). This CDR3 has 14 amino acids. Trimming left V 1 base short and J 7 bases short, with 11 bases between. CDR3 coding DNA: TGTGCCAGCAGCTTAGCCAGGGCAGGCCAGCCCCAGCATTTT. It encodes CASSLARAGQPQHF.

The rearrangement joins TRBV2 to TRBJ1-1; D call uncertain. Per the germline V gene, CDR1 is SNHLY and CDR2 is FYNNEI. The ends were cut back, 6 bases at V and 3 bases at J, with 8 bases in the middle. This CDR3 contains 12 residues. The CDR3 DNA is TGTGCCAGCAGCACGGACGACACTGAAGCTTTCTTT. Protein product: CASSTDDTEAFF.

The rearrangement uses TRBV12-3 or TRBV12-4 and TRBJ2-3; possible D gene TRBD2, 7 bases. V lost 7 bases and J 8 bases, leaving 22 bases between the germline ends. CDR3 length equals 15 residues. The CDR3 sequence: CASIHWGAPGGTQYF. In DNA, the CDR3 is TGTGCCAGCATCCATTGGGGGGCGCCGGGAGGTACGCAGTATTTT.

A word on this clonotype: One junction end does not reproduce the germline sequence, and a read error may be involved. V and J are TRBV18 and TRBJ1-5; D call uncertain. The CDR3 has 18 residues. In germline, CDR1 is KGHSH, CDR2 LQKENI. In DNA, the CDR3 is TGTGCCAGCTCACCGGTCCCTATTACCGGGATCAGGCCTCAGCCCCAGCCTTTT. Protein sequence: CASSPVPITGIRPQPQPF. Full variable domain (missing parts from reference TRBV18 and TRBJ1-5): NAGVMQNPRHLVRRRGQEARLRCSPMKGHSHVYWYRQLPEEGLKFMVYLQKENIIDESGMPKERFSAEFPKEGPSILRIQQVVRGDSAAYFCASSPVPITGIRPQPQPFGDGTRLSIL.

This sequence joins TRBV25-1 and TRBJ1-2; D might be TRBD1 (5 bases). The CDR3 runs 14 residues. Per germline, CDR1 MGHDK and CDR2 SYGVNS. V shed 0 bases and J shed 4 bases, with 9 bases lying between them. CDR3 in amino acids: CASSEYGGSYGYTF. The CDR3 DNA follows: TGTGCCAGCAGTGAATATGGGGGGAGCTATGGCTACACCTTC.

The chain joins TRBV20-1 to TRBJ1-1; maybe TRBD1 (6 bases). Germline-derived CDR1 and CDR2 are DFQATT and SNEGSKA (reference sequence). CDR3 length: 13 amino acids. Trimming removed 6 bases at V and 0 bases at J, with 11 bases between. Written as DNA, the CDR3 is TGCAGTGCGAGACAGGAGATGAACACTGAAGCTTTCTTT. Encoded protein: CSARQEMNTEAFF.

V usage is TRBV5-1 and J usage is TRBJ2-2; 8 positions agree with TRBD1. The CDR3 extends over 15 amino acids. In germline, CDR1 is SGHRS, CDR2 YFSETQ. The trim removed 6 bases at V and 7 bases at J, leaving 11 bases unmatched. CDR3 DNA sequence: TGCGCCAGCACCAGGGGGCTACGAGAGAACGGGGAGCTGTTTTTT. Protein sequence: CASTRGLRENGELFF.

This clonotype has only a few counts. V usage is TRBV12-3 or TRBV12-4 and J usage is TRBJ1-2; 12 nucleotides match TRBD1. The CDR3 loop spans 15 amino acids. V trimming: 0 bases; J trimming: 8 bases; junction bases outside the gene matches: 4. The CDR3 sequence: CASSLAGQGAGGYTF. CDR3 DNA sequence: TGTGCCAGCAGTTTAGCGGGACAGGGGGCGGGCGGCTACACCTTC.

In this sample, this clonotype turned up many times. The CDR3 sequence is CASSLGLAGDNEQFF. The CDR3 DNA reads TGTGCCAGCAGCTTAGGGCTAGCGGGGGACAATGAGCAGTTCTTC. The rearrangement joins TRBV11-2 to TRBJ2-1; 10 nucleotides line up with TRBD2. Per the germline V gene, CDR1 is SGHAT and CDR2 is FQNNGV. J was trimmed by 5 bases and V by 1 base; bases with no gene match: 2. The CDR3 is 15 amino acids.

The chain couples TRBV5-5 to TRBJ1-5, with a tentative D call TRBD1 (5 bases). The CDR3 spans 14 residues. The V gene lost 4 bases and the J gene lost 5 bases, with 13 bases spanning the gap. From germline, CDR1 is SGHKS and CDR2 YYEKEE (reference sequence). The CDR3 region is CASSIGQGDQPQHF. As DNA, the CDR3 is TGTGCCAGCAGCATTGGTCAGGGCGATCAGCCCCAGCATTTT.

The CDR3 reads CAISASGQLAEQYF. In DNA form, the CDR3 reads TGTGCCATCAGTGCAAGCGGACAGTTAGCCGAGCAGTACTTC. The chain recombines TRBV10-3 with TRBJ2-7, with a tentative D call TRBD1 (6 bases). This CDR3 spans 14 amino acids. Germline CDR1 and CDR2: ENHRY and SYGVKD. Trimming removed 4 bases at V and 6 bases at J, with 16 bases between.

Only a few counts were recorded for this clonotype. CDR3 residues: CATQGHTGRSQETQYF. CDR3 bases: TGTGCCACCCAAGGCCATACAGGACGCAGCCAAGAGACCCAGTACTTC. The chain carries TRBV24-1 and TRBJ2-5; D is perhaps TRBD1 (5 bases). V lost 9 bases and J 1 base, leaving 20 bases between the germline ends. The CDR3 runs to 16 residues. Germline-derived CDR1 and CDR2 are KGHDR and SFDVKD.

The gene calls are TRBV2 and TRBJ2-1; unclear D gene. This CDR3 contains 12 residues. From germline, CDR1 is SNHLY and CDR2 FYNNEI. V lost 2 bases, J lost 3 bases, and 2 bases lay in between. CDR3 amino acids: CASSEYYNEQFF. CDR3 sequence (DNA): TGTGCCAGCAGTGAATACTACAATGAGCAGTTCTTC.

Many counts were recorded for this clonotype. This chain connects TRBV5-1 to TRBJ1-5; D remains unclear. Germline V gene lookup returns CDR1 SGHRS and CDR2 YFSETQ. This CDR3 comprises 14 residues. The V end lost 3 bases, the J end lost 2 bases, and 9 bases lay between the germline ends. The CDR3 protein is CASSSGGRNQPQHF. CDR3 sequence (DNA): TGCGCCAGCAGCTCCGGAGGCCGCAATCAGCCCCAGCATTTT.

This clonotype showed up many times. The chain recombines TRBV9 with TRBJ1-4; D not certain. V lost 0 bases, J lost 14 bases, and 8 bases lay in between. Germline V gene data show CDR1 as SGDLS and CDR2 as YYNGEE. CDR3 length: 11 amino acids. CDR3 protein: CASSVGNELFF. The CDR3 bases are TGTGCCAGCAGCGTAGGCAACGAGCTGTTTTTT.

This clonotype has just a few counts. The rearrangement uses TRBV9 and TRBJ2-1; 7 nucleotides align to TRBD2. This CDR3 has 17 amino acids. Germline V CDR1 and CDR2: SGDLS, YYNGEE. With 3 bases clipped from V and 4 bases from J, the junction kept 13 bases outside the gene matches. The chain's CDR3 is CASSATYERGSYNEQFF. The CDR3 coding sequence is TGTGCCAGCAGCGCCACCTATGAGCGGGGATCTTACAATGAGCAGTTCTTC. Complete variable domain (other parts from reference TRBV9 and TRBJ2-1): DSGVTQTPKHLITATGQRVTLRCSPRSGDLSVYWYQQSLDQGLQFLIQYYNGEERAKGNILERFSAQQFPDLHSELNLSSLELGDSALYFCASSATYERGSYNEQFFGPGTRLTVL.